The 8 T cell receptor beta chains listed next were all sequenced from one sample in a study of T cell repertoires in cytomegalovirus infection. From the reads, TCRdb called clonotypes with MiXCR, one entry per CDR3 protein. This sample has some 220,000 distinct CDR3 sequences, with about 12% found just once. The sample taken for sequencing was PBMCs. The receptors derive from a human donor in good health (CMV status not recorded). Some clones in this sample may be carry-over from other donors' samples.

The rearrangement links TRBV29-1 to TRBJ1-2; 8 bases fit TRBD1. V dropped 3 bases and J dropped 4; count of bases not matched to a gene: 7. The CDR3 is made up of 14 amino acids. Germline V gene lookup returns CDR1 SQVTM and CDR2 ANQGSEA. CDR3 sequence: CSVELTGEGYGYTF. The CDR3 DNA reads as TGCAGCGTTGAGCTGACAGGGGAGGGCTATGGCTACACCTTC.

This clonotype was seen repeatedly, ten times or more. V gene TRBV19 combines with J gene TRBJ1-2; D is unresolved. The CDR3 runs to 13 residues. Germline V gene lookup returns CDR1 LNHDA and CDR2 SQIVND (reference sequence). V gave up 1 base and J gave up 8 bases, with 11 bases separating them. CDR3 sequence (DNA): TGTGCCAGTAGTATAGGACCTGGGATCGGCTACACCTTC. Translating it yields CASSIGPGIGYTF.

J is TRBJ1-1 and V is TRBV5-1, with D hard to call. This CDR3 region has 14 residues. Trimming removed 1 base at V and 4 bases at J, with 11 bases between. Germline lookup yields CDR1 SGHRS and CDR2 YFSETQ. This chain's CDR3 is CASSLRAVGTEAFF. The CDR3 DNA is TGCGCCAGCAGCTTGCGGGCCGTGGGCACTGAAGCTTTCTTT. Complete variable domain (other parts from reference TRBV5-1 and TRBJ1-1): KAGVTQTPRYLIKTRGQQVTLSCSPISGHRSVSWYQQTPGQGLQFLFEYFSETQRNKGNFPGRFSGRQFSNSRSEMNVSTLELGDSALYLCASSLRAVGTEAFFGQGTRLTVV.

Note on this clonotype: Relative to the germline gene, one junction end is altered; a read error may explain this. This chain uses TRBV19 with TRBJ1-6; TRBD1 is a possible D gene (5 bases). This CDR3 spans 14 amino acids. Germline-derived CDR1 and CDR2 are LNHDA and SQIVND (reference sequence). In DNA form, the CDR3 reads TGTGCCAGTAGTGGGGGGGGTCGCAATTCACCCCCCCACTTT. Translated: CASSGGGRNSPPHF.

The rearrangement joins TRBV5-5 to TRBJ2-2, with TRBD2 matching 13 bases. Germline CDR1 SGHKS, CDR2 YYEKEE (reference sequence). This CDR3 comprises 18 residues. After removal of 7 bases from V and 0 bases from J, the junction contained 9 bases not matched to a gene. The CDR3 sequence: CASAASGTSGANTGELFF. The CDR3 nucleotides are TGTGCCAGCGCGGCCTCGGGGACTAGCGGGGCGAACACCGGGGAGCTGTTTTTT.

The J gene is TRBJ2-3, the V gene TRBV15; 11 bases are a match to TRBD2. V gave up 0 bases and J gave up 5 bases; unmatched junction bases: 7. Germline CDR1 is LNHNV and CDR2 is YYDKDF (reference sequence). CDR3 length: 17 residues. This chain's CDR3 is CATSRDEASGGRDTQYF. CDR3 nucleotide sequence: TGTGCCACCAGCAGAGATGAGGCTAGCGGGGGGAGAGATACGCAGTATTTT.

This clonotype was detected many times. V usage is TRBV2 and J usage is TRBJ1-6, with a possible D match to TRBD1 (6 bases). Germline V CDR1 and CDR2: SNHLY, FYNNEI. V was shortened by 2 bases and J by 11 bases, with 19 bases between the two germline ends. CDR3 length: 16 amino acids. The CDR3 DNA sequence: TGTGCCAGCAGTGAAATTCGGGCAGGGGTTACGGCACCCCTCCACTTT. Translated, it gives CASSEIRAGVTAPLHF.

This clonotype has ten or more counts. This chain joins TRBV6-5 and TRBJ2-3; 9 bases line up with TRBD1. With 7 bases clipped from V and 2 bases from J, the junction kept 10 bases outside the gene matches. This CDR3 comprises 16 residues. Germline CDR1 is MNHEY and CDR2 is SVGAGI. For the CDR3, the DNA is TGTGCCAGCACCCCCCCTGGGACAGGGACCACAGATACGCAGTATTTT. Translation gives CASTPPGTGTTDTQYF.